Following are 11 T cell receptor beta chains from one sample sequenced in a study of shared clonotypes between healthy human individuals. CD45RO negativity and positive selection for CCR7 defined naive CD8 cells, a population that excluded terminally differentiated effector memory CD45RA+ cells. Using immunoSEQ multiplex PCR, the repertoire was profiled, and TCRdb retains in-frame clones only, with some absent. Among some 2 million clones listed, about 95% were seen once. The specimen was naive CD8+ T cells sorted from blood. The source of these receptors is a man aged 18 to 35 in good health.

CDR3 nucleotides: TGTGCCAGCAGCGATGACAGGGACGGTTCCAATCAGCCCCAGCATTTT. It encodes CASSDDRDGSNQPQHF. The chain combines TRBV7-9 with TRBJ1-5; 7 nucleotides align to TRBD1. CDR1 is SEHNR and CDR2 is FQNEAQ in the germline V gene (reference sequence). The CDR3 is 16 residues long. Germline trimming cut 5 bases from V and 3 bases from J; bases unmatched to any gene: 10.

The chain is built from TRBV9 and TRBJ2-2; D unclear. Per the germline V gene, CDR1 is SGDLS and CDR2 is YYNGEE. This CDR3 is 18 amino acids long. Trimming stripped 4 bases from V and 0 bases from J, with 19 bases between. This CDR3 is CASSRRSWSKANTGELFF. CDR3 bases: TGTGCCAGCAGCCGACGTAGTTGGAGCAAGGCGAACACCGGGGAGCTGTTTTTT.

The chain uses TRBV27 and TRBJ1-5; 7 bases map to TRBD1. CDR1 MNHEY and CDR2 SMNVEV come from the germline V gene (reference sequence). This CDR3 region has 15 residues. V gave up 5 bases and J gave up 4 bases; unmatched junction bases: 8. The CDR3 is CASSPTGQLNQPQHF. The CDR3 DNA reads TGTGCCAGCAGTCCTACGGGACAGCTGAATCAGCCCCAGCATTTT.

In this sample, this clone turned up once. The rearrangement links TRBV28 to TRBJ2-3, with 9 bases aligning to TRBD1. Trimming took 5 bases from V and 1 from J; bases not matched to a gene: 10. Germline assignment: CDR1 MDHEN and CDR2 SYDVKM. The CDR3 loop spans 17 amino acids. The CDR3 sequence: CASSPFDRDRGTDTQYF. CDR3 nucleotides: TGTGCCAGCAGTCCGTTCGACCGGGACAGGGGCACAGATACGCAGTATTTT. Full variable domain (missing parts from reference TRBV28 and TRBJ2-3): DVKVTQSSRYLVKRTGEKVFLECVQDMDHENMFWYRQDPGLGLRLIYFSYDVKMKEKGDIPEGYSVSREKKERFSLILESASTNQTSMYLCASSPFDRDRGTDTQYFGPGTRLTVL.

DNA of the CDR3: TGTGCCAGCGGACCTAGCGGGAGATCCTACGAGCAGTACTTC. Protein product: CASGPSGRSYEQYF. The V gene is TRBV6-5, the J gene TRBJ2-7; TRBD2 agrees at 10 bases. Germline V gives CDR1 MNHEY, CDR2 SVGAGI. J gave up 1 base and V 8 bases, and 5 bases lay outside the gene matches. The CDR3 spans 14 residues.

CDR3 loop: CASSLFPTGTEETQYF. CDR3 nucleotides: TGTGCCAGCAGCCTATTCCCCACCGGGACAGAAGAGACCCAGTACTTC. The chain uses TRBV7-9 and TRBJ2-5, with 7 bases aligning to TRBD1. The V segment lost 5 bases and the J segment 3 bases; nucleotides outside the gene matches: 12. In germline, CDR1 is SEHNR, CDR2 FQNEAQ (reference sequence). CDR3 length: 16 residues.

The chain uses TRBV4-1 and TRBJ1-1; no definite D call. With 2 bases removed from V and 11 bases from J, the gap between germline ends came to 18 bases. The CDR3 consists of 14 residues. Germline CDR1 is MGHRA and CDR2 is YSYEKL. The CDR3 region has the DNA TGCGCCAGCAGCCAACCTACCGACCGGTTTAACGCTTTCTTT. This sequence encodes CASSQPTDRFNAFF.

The V call is TRBV27, the J call TRBJ2-2; either TRBD1 or TRBD2 may supply D (5 bases each). Germline CDR1 is MNHEY and CDR2 is SMNVEV (reference sequence). Trimming removed 6 bases from V and 4 bases from J, with 18 bases in between. The CDR3 length is 16 residues. CDR3 nucleotide sequence: TGTGCCAGCAGCCTCAACAGGATCGGGACCACCGGGGAGCTGTTTTTT. The encoded protein is CASSLNRIGTTGELFF.

V is TRBV7-6 and J is TRBJ2-1; D remains ambiguous. With 2 bases removed from V and 4 bases from J, the gap between germline ends came to 6 bases. The CDR3 runs 13 residues. Germline V lookup: CDR1 SGHVS, CDR2 FNYEAQ. The CDR3: CASSLHRYNEQFF. CDR3 DNA: TGTGCCAGCAGCTTACATCGGTACAATGAGCAGTTCTTC. Combining the CDR3 with reference TRBV7-6 and TRBJ2-1 gives the whole variable domain GAGVSQSPRYKVTKRGQDVALRCDPISGHVSLYWYRQALGQGPEFLTYFNYEAQQDKSGLPNDRFSAERPEGSISTLTIQRTEQRDSAMYRCASSLHRYNEQFFGPGTRLTVL.

About this clone itself: This CDR3 is also generated by other DNA sequences in the sample. The V gene is TRBV28, the J gene TRBJ2-7; tentative D call: TRBD2 (6 bases). Trimming removed 3 bases from V and 1 base from J, with 7 bases in between. Germline V CDR1 and CDR2: MDHEN, SYDVKM. This CDR3 has 13 residues. The CDR3 loop reads CASSLGTSYEQYF. The CDR3 DNA reads as TGTGCCAGCAGTTTGGGGACTTCCTACGAGCAGTACTTC.

The chain joins TRBV13 to TRBJ1-6; D is unresolved. V was shortened by 3 bases and J by 10 bases, with 16 bases between the two germline ends. Germline CDR1 is PRHDT and CDR2 is FYEKMQ (reference sequence). The CDR3 has 15 amino acids. CDR3 bases: TGTGCCAGCAGCTTCAAGACGGGGAATTTCTCACCCCTCCACTTT. Translating gives CASSFKTGNFSPLHF.